The entry that follows covers one T cell receptor (beta chain) sequence. The sample originates from a study of blood T cell repertoires in COVID-19. Study as a whole: Both acute and convalescent COVID-19 samples were obtained from the United States, Italy and Spain. In each case, the material was cDNA or gDNA derived from T cells, B-cell-depleted T cells, or PBMCs.

Some clones are missing from TCRdb's copy, which holds only in-frame ones; the method was immunoSEQ multiplex PCR. Altogether about 46,000 clones are present, approximately 85% being singletons, with the ten largest covering 6.5%. CDR3 length: 12 residues. Per germline, CDR1 MDHEN and CDR2 SYDVKM. Trimming pared 7 bases from V and 7 bases from J, leaving 13 bases between. This clonotype originated in a man in his sixties with acute or convalescent COVID-19. Sequencing was performed on peripheral blood. The chain carries TRBV28 and TRBJ1-2, with D perhaps matching TRBD1 (5 bases). The CDR3 DNA reads TGTGCCAGCATCAAACAGGAAAGTGGCTACACCTTC. This sequence encodes CASIKQESGYTF.